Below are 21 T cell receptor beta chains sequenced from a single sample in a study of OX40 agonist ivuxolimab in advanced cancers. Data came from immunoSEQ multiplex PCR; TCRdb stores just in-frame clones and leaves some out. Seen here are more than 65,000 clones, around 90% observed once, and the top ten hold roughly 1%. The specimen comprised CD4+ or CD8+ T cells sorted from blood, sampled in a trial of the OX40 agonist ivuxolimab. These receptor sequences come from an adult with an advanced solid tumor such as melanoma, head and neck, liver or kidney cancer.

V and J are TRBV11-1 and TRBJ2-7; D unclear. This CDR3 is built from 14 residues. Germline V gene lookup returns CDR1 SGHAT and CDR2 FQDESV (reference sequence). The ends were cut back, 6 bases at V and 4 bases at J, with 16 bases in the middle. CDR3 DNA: TGTGCCAGCAGTCAACCAGGAAACCCATACGAGCAGTACTTC. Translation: CASSQPGNPYEQYF.

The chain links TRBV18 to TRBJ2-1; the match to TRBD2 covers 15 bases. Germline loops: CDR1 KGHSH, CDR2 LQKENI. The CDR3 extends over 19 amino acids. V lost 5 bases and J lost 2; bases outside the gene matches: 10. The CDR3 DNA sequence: TGTGCCAGCTCATTCGGACTAGCGGGAGGGCAGGGGGCCTACAATGAGCAGTTCTTC. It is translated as CASSFGLAGGQGAYNEQFF. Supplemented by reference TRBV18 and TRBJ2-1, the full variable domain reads NAGVMQNPRHLVRRRGQEARLRCSPMKGHSHVYWYRQLPEEGLKFMVYLQKENIIDESGMPKERFSAEFPKEGPSILRIQQVVRGDSAAYFCASSFGLAGGQGAYNEQFFGPGTRLTVL.

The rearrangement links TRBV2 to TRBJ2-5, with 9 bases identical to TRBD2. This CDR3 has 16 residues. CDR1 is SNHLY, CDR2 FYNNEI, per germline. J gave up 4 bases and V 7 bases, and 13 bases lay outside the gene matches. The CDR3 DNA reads TGTGCCAGCACTGAGACTAGCGGAGTTGAGGGAGAGACCCAGTACTTC. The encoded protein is CASTETSGVEGETQYF.

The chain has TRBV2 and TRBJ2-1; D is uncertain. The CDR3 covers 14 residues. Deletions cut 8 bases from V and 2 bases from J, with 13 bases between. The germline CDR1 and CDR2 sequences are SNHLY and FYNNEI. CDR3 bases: TGTGCCAGCGGGTCCAAACTCCCCTACAATGAGCAGTTCTTC. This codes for CASGSKLPYNEQFF. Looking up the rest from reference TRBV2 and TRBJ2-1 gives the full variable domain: EPEVTQTPSHQVTQMGQEVILRCVPISNHLYFYWYRQILGQKVEFLVSFYNNEISEKSEIFDDQFSVERPDGSNFTLKIRSTKLEDSAMYFCASGSKLPYNEQFFGPGTRLTVL.

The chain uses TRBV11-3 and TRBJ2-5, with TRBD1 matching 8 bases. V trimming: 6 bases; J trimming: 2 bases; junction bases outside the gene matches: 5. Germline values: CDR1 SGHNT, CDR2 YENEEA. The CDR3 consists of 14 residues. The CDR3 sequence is CASRTRQGQETQYF. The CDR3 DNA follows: TGTGCCAGCAGAACTCGACAGGGGCAAGAGACCCAGTACTTC.

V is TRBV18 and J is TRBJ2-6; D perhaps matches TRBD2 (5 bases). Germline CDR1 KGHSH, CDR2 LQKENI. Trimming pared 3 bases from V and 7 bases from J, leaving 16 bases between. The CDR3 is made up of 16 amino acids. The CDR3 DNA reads TGTGCCAGCTCACCCGTGGGCCGCTCGGGAGCCAACGTCCTGACTTTC. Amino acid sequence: CASSPVGRSGANVLTF.

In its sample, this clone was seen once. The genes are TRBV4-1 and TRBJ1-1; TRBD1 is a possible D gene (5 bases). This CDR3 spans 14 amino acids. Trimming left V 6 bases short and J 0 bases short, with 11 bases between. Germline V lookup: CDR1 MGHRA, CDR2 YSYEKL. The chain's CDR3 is CASSRQFMNTEAFF. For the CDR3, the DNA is TGCGCCAGCAGTCGACAGTTCATGAACACTGAAGCTTTCTTT.

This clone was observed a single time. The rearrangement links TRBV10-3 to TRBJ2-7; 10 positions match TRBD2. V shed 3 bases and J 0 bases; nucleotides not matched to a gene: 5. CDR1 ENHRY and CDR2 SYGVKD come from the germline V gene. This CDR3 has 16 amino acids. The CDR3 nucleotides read TGTGCCATCAGTGACTTGGGACTAGCGAGCTCCTACGAGCAGTACTTC. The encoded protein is CAISDLGLASSYEQYF.

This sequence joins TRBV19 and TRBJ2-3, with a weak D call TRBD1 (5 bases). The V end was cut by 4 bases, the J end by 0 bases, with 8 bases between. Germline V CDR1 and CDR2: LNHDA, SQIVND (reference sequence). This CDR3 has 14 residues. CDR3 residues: CASSKGASTDTQYF. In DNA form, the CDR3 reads TGTGCCAGTAGTAAAGGGGCTAGCACAGATACGCAGTATTTT.

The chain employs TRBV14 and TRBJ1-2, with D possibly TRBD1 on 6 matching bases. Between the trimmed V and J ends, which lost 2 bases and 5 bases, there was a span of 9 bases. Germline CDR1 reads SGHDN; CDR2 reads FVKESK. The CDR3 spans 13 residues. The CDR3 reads CASSQQGWYGYTF. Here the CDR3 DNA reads TGTGCCAGCAGCCAACAGGGGTGGTATGGCTACACCTTC.

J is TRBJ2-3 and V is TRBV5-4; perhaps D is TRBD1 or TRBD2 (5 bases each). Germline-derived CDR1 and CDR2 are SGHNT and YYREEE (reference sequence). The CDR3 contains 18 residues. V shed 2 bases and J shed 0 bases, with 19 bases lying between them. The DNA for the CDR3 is TGTGCCAGCAGCTTCGGTGGGGACCGACTTATGAGCACAGATACGCAGTATTTT. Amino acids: CASSFGGDRLMSTDTQYF. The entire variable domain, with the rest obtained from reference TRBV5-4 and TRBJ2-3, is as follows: ETGVTQSPTHLIKTRGQQVTLRCSSQSGHNTVSWYQQALGQGPQFIFQYYREEENGRGNFPPRFSGLQFPNYSSELNVNALELDDSALYLCASSFGGDRLMSTDTQYFGPGTRLTVL.

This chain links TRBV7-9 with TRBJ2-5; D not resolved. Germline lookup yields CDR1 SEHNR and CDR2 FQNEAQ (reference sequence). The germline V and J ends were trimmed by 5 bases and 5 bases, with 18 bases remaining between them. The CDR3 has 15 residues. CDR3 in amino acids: CASSQNSRVGETQYF. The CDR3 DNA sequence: TGTGCCAGCAGCCAGAATTCTAGGGTCGGGGAGACCCAGTACTTC.

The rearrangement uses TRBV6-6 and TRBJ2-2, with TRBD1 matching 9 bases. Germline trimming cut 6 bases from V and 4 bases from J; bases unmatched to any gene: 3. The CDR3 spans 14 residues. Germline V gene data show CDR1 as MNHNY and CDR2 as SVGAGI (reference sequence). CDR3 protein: CASRPGQGTGELFF. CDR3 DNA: TGTGCCAGCAGGCCGGGACAGGGCACCGGGGAGCTGTTTTTT.

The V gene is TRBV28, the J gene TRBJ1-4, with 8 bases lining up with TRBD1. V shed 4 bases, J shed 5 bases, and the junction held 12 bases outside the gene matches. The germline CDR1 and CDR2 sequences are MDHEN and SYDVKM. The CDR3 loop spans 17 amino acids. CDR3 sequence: CASSSGGAGQANEKLFF. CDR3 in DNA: TGTGCCAGCAGTTCCGGGGGTGCGGGACAGGCAAATGAAAAACTGTTTTTT.

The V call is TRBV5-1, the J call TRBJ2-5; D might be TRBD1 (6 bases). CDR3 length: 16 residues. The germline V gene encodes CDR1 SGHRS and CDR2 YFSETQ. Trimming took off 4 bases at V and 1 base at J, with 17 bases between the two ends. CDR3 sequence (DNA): TGCGCCAGCAGCGCGAGACAGGAAAGTAGCCAAGAGACCCAGTACTTC. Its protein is CASSARQESSQETQYF.

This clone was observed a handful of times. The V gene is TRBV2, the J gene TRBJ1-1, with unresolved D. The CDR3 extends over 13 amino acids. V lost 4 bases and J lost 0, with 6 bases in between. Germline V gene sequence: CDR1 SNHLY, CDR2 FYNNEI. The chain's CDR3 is CASSAGMNTEAFF. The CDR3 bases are TGTGCCAGCAGTGCTGGGATGAACACTGAAGCTTTCTTT. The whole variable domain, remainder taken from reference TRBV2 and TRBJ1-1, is EPEVTQTPSHQVTQMGQEVILRCVPISNHLYFYWYRQILGQKVEFLVSFYNNEISEKSEIFDDQFSVERPDGSNFTLKIRSTKLEDSAMYFCASSAGMNTEAFFGQGTRLTVV.

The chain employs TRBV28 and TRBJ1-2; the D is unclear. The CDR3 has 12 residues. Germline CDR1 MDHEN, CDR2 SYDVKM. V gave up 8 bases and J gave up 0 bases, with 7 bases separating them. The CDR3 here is CASATPNYGYTF. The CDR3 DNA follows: TGTGCCAGCGCGACACCTAACTATGGCTACACCTTC.

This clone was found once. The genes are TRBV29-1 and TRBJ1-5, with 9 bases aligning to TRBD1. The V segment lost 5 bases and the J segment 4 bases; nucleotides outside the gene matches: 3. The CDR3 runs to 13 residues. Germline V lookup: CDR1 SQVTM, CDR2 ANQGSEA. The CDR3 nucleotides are TGCAGCGTTCGGGACAGGGATAATCAGCCCCAGCATTTT. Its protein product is CSVRDRDNQPQHF.

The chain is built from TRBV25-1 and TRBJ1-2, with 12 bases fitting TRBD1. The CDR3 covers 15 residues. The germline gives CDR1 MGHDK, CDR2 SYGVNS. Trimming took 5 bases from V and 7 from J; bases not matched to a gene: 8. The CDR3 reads CASSFPGQGAIGYTF. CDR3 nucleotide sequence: TGTGCCAGCAGTTTTCCGGGACAGGGGGCGATTGGCTACACCTTC.

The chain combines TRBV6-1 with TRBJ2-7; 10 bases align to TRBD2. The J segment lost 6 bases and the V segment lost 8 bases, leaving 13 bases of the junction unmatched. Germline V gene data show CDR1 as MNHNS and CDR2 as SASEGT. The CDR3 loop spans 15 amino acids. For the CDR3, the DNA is TGTGCCAGCGGCCGACCTAGCGGGAGTAGCCTCGAGCAGTACTTC. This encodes CASGRPSGSSLEQYF.

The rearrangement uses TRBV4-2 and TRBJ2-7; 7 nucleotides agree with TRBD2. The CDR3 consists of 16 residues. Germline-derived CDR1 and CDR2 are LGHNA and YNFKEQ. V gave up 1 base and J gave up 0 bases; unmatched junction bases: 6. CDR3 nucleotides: TGTGCCAGCAGCCAAGTCCTCGGGGGGAGCTCCTACGAGCAGTACTTC. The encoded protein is CASSQVLGGSSYEQYF.